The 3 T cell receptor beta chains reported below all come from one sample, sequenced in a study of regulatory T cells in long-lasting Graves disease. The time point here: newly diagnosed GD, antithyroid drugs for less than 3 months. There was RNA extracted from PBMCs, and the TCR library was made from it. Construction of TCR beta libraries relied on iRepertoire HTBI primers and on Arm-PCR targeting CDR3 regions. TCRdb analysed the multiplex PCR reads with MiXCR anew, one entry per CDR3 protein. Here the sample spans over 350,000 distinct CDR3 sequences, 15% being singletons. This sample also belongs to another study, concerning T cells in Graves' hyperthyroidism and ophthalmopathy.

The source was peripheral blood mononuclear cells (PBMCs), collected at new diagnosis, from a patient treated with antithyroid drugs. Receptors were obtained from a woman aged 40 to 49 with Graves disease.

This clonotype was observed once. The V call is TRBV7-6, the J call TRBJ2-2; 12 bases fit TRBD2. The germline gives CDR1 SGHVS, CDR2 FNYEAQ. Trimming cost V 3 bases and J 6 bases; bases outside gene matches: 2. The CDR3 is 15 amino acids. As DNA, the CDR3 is TGTGCCAGCAGCTTTCGGACTAGCGGGGCCGGGGAGCTGTTTTTT. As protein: CASSFRTSGAGELFF.

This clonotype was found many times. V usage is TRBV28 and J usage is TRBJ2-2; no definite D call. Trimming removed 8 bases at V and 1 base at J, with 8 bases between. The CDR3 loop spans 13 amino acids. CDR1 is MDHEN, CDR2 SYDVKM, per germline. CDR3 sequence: CASRTLNTGELFF. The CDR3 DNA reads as TGTGCCAGCCGGACGTTGAACACCGGGGAGCTGTTTTTT.

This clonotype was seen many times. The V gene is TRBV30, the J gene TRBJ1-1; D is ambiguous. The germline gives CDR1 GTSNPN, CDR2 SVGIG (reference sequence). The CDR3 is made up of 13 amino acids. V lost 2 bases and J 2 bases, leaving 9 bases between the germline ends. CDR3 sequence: CAWSRVINTEAFF. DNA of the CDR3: TGTGCCTGGAGTCGGGTCATCAACACTGAAGCTTTCTTT.